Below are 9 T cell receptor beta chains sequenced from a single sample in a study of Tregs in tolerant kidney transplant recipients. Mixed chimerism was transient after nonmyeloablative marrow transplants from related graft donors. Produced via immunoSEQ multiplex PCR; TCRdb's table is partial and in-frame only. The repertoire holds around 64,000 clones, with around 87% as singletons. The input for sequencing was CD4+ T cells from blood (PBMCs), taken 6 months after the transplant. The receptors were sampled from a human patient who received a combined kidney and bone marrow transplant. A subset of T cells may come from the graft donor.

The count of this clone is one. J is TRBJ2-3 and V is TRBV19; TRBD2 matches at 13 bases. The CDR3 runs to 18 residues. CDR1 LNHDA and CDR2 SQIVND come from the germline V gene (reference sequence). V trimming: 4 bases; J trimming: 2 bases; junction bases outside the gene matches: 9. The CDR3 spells CASSTLQLAGGYTDTQYF. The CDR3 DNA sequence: TGTGCCAGTAGTACGCTCCAACTAGCGGGAGGGTACACAGATACGCAGTATTTT.

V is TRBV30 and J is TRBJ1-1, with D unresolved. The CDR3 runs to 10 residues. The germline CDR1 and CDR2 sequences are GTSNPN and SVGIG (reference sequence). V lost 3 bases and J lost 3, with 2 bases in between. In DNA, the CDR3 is TGTGCCTGGAGCGACACTGAAGCTTTCTTT. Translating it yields CAWSDTEAFF.

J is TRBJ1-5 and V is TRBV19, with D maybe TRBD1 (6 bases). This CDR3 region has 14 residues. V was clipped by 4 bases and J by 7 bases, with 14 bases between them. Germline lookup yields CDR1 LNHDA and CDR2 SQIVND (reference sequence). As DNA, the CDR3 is TGTGCCAGTAGTAGCAGGAGGGGGGGACAGCCCCAGCATTTT. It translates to CASSSRRGGQPQHF.

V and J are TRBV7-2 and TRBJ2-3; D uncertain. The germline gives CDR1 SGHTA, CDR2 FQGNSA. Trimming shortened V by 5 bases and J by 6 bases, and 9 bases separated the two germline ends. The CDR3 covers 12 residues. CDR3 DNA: TGTGCCAGCAGCCCCTATAAGGATACGCAGTATTTT. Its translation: CASSPYKDTQYF.

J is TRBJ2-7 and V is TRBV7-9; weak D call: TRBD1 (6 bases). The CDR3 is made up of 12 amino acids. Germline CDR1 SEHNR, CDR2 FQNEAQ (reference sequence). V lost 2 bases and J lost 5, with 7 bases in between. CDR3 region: CASSLKGDEQYF. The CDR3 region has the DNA TGTGCCAGCAGCTTAAAGGGGGACGAGCAGTACTTC. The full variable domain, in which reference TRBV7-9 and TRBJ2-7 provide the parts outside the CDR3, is DTGVSQNPRHKITKRGQNVTFRCDPISEHNRLYWYRQTLGQGPEFLTYFQNEAQLEKSRLLSDRFSAERPKGSFSTLEIQRTEQGDSAMYLCASSLKGDEQYFGPGTRLTVT.

CDR3 in amino acids: CASSPRTGGTGANVLTF. CDR3 DNA: TGTGCCAGCAGTCCGAGAACAGGGGGAACTGGGGCCAACGTCCTGACTTTC. This chain uses TRBV27 with TRBJ2-6; the match to TRBD1 covers 8 bases. CDR3 length equals 17 residues. In germline, CDR1 is MNHEY, CDR2 SMNVEV (reference sequence). The ends lost 5 bases at V and 2 bases at J; junction bases unmatched: 8.

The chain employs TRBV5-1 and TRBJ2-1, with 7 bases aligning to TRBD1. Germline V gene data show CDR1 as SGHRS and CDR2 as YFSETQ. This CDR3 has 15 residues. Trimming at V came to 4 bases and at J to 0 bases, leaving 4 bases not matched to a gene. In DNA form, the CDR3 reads TGCGCCAGCAGCCGGGGACAGACCTCCTACAATGAGCAGTTCTTC. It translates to CASSRGQTSYNEQFF.

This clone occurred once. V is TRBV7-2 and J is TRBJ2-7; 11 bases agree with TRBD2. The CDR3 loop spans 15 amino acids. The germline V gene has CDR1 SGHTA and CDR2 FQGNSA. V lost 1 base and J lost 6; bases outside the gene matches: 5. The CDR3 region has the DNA TGTGCCAGCAGCTTAGATCTAGCGGGAGGAGGCGAGCAGTACTTC. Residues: CASSLDLAGGGEQYF.

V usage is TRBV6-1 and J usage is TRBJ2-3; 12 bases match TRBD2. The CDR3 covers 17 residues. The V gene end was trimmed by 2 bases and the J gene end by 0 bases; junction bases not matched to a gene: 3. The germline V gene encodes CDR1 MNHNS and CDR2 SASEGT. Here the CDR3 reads CASSESSGGASTDTQYF. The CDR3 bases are TGTGCCAGCAGTGAATCTAGCGGGGGGGCGAGCACAGATACGCAGTATTTT.